Following are 18 T cell receptor beta chains from one sample sequenced in a study of blood T cell repertoires in COVID-19. The repertoire was sequenced with immunoSEQ multiplex PCR; TCRdb's copy has only in-frame clones and lacks some. The sample consists of 250,000 to 350,000 clones, 75% to 90% of them appearing once. The specimen sequenced was peripheral blood. The receptors shown here come from a woman in her sixties or seventies with COVID-19, enrolled during active disease.

The rearrangement links TRBV6-5 to TRBJ2-7; 9 bases line up with TRBD1. V lost 8 bases to trimming and J lost 2 bases; unmatched junction nucleotides: 1. There are 12 residues in the CDR3. CDR1 is MNHEY and CDR2 is SVGAGI in the germline V gene. The DNA of the CDR3 is TGTGCCAGCTGGACAGGGGCCTACGAGCAGTACTTC. This translates into CASWTGAYEQYF.

The V call is TRBV5-4, the J call TRBJ2-3; 12 bases are shared with TRBD2. V trimming: 4 bases; J trimming: 2 bases; junction bases outside the gene matches: 2. Germline CDR1 SGHNT, CDR2 YYREEE (reference sequence). This CDR3 region has 15 residues. The CDR3 DNA is TGTGCCAGCAGCCTAGCGGGGGGGTTCACAGATACGCAGTATTTT. Translating gives CASSLAGGFTDTQYF.

This clone was detected once. The V and J genes are TRBV28 and TRBJ1-4; D remains ambiguous. The length of the CDR3 is 14 residues. CDR1 and CDR2 from the germline V gene are MDHEN and SYDVKM. Between the trimmed V and J ends, which lost 6 bases and 0 bases, there was a span of 8 bases. In DNA, the CDR3 is TGTGCCAGCAGCCCCCTTGCAACTAATGAAAAACTGTTTTTT. It encodes CASSPLATNEKLFF.

In this sample, this clone turned up a few times. This chain joins TRBV18 and TRBJ1-6; the match to TRBD1 covers 9 bases. This CDR3 comprises 14 residues. Trimming took 4 bases from V and 8 from J; bases not matched to a gene: 3. Germline-derived CDR1 and CDR2 are KGHSH and LQKENI. The CDR3 DNA reads as TGTGCCAGCTCACGGGACAGGGCGGATTCACCCCTCCACTTT. Protein product: CASSRDRADSPLHF.

The rearrangement links TRBV7-8 to TRBJ2-7, with TRBD2 as a possible D gene (7 bases). The ends were cut back, 7 bases at V and 2 bases at J, with 24 bases in the middle. The CDR3 totals 17 residues. Germline loops: CDR1 SGHVS, CDR2 FQNEAQ. The CDR3 region has the DNA TGTGCCAGCACGAGAGGGCGGGGGCCCACTCCACCCTACGAGCAGTACTTC. Translation gives CASTRGRGPTPPYEQYF.

The chain links TRBV5-1 to TRBJ1-2; 10 nucleotides align to TRBD1. Germline loops: CDR1 SGHRS, CDR2 YFSETQ. The CDR3 covers 14 residues. J was trimmed by 7 bases and V by 4 bases; bases with no gene match: 7. CDR3 in amino acids: CASSTGQGIGGYTF. DNA of the CDR3: TGCGCCAGCAGCACGGGACAGGGGATAGGTGGCTACACCTTC.

The CDR3, as DNA: TGTGCCAGCAGCGCTAGCGGGGGGGCGAACACCGGGGAGCTGTTTTTT. Translated: CASSASGGANTGELFF. J is TRBJ2-2 and V is TRBV9, with 12 positions matching TRBD2. The CDR3 is 16 residues long. V was pared by 3 bases and J by 0 bases, with 0 bases of the junction left unmatched. Looked up from germline, CDR1 is SGDLS and CDR2 is YYNGEE.

In its sample, this clone was seen a few times. V usage is TRBV29-1 and J usage is TRBJ2-3; TRBD2 is a possible D gene (5 bases). CDR3 length: 12 amino acids. V lost 5 bases and J lost 3, with 9 bases in between. CDR1 and CDR2 (germline): SQVTM, ANQGSEA. CDR3 in amino acids: CSVTRGTDTQYF. The CDR3 DNA reads as TGCAGCGTTACACGAGGGACAGATACGCAGTATTTT.

This rearrangement joins TRBV5-6 to TRBJ2-5, with D possibly being TRBD1 (5 bases). The CDR3 runs 14 residues. V was trimmed by 2 bases and J by 2 bases, leaving 10 bases between them. CDR1 and CDR2 from the germline V gene are SGHDT and YYEEEE. The CDR3 sequence: CASSLGQGQETQYF. The CDR3 DNA follows: TGTGCCAGCAGCTTAGGTCAGGGACAAGAGACCCAGTACTTC.

The chain combines TRBV5-6 with TRBJ1-2; a weak D match, TRBD1 (5 bases). Germline CDR1 is SGHDT and CDR2 is YYEEEE. CDR3 size: 14 residues. Trimming shortened V by 4 bases and J by 4 bases, and 14 bases separated the two germline ends. CDR3 residues: CASSRSGTSYGYTF. The CDR3 DNA reads TGTGCCAGCAGCAGATCCGGGACTTCCTATGGCTACACCTTC.

This clone was observed once. The gene calls are TRBV7-9 and TRBJ2-2; 7 nucleotides align to TRBD1. CDR3 length: 17 amino acids. The germline V gene has CDR1 SEHNR and CDR2 FQNEAQ (reference sequence). J lost 2 bases, V lost 5 bases, and 11 bases had no gene match. The CDR3 bases are TGTGCCAGCAGCCCGAACCCGGGACAGACCAACACCGGGGAGCTGTTTTTT. The encoded protein is CASSPNPGQTNTGELFF.

This chain joins TRBV5-1 and TRBJ1-4; D is perhaps TRBD1 (5 bases). Germline values: CDR1 SGHRS, CDR2 YFSETQ. CDR3 length: 14 amino acids. The ends were cut back, 4 bases at V and 4 bases at J, with 11 bases in the middle. The CDR3 sequence: CASSSWGDNEKLFF. The CDR3, as DNA: TGCGCCAGCAGCAGCTGGGGGGATAATGAAAAACTGTTTTTT.

The chain employs TRBV15 and TRBJ2-7; TRBD1 might be the D (5 bases). CDR3 size: 14 residues. In germline, CDR1 is LNHNV, CDR2 YYDKDF (reference sequence). With 2 bases removed from V and 3 bases from J, the gap between germline ends came to 11 bases. The CDR3 DNA sequence: TGTGCCACCAGCAGAAAGACAGCATTCTACGAGCAGTACTTC. It codes for CATSRKTAFYEQYF.

This clone occurred once. The V call is TRBV27, the J call TRBJ1-4; TRBD1 might be the D (5 bases). Germline CDR1 reads MNHEY; CDR2 reads SMNVEV (reference sequence). CDR3 length: 15 residues. V lost 2 bases, J lost 4 bases, and 11 bases lay in between. CDR3 bases: TGTGCCAGCAGTTTAACAAGGGGCCATAATGAAAAACTGTTTTTT. As protein: CASSLTRGHNEKLFF.

The chain uses TRBV5-4 and TRBJ1-2, with 10 bases identical to TRBD1. The germline CDR1 and CDR2 sequences are SGHNT and YYREEE (reference sequence). The CDR3 is 16 amino acids. V lost 4 bases to trimming and J lost 4 bases; unmatched junction nucleotides: 10. The CDR3 here is CASSPTGGGPGYGYTF. The CDR3 DNA is TGTGCCAGCAGCCCGACAGGGGGCGGGCCGGGCTATGGCTACACCTTC.

The chain is built from TRBV28 and TRBJ2-7; D remains ambiguous. Trimming left V 1 base short and J 6 bases short, with 4 bases between. Germline-derived CDR1 and CDR2 are MDHEN and SYDVKM. The CDR3 loop spans 11 amino acids. The CDR3: CASSLYREQYF. CDR3 coding DNA: TGTGCCAGCAGTTTATATCGCGAGCAGTACTTC.

The chain uses TRBV9 and TRBJ2-3, with D perhaps matching TRBD1 (6 bases). Trimming removed 3 bases from V and 2 bases from J, with 13 bases in between. The CDR3 is 15 residues long. The germline V gene has CDR1 SGDLS and CDR2 YYNGEE. This CDR3 reads CASSAQDSLTDTQYF. DNA for the CDR3: TGTGCCAGCAGCGCCCAGGACAGCCTCACAGATACGCAGTATTTT.

This clone was detected once. The V gene is TRBV7-2, the J gene TRBJ1-2, with unresolved D. Germline V CDR1 and CDR2: SGHTA, FQGNSA. V gave up 2 bases and J gave up 7 bases, with 14 bases separating them. There are 14 residues in the CDR3. This chain's CDR3 is CASSLFSQEAGYTF. The CDR3 DNA reads TGTGCCAGCAGCTTATTCTCCCAGGAGGCTGGCTACACCTTC.